The present T cell receptor (beta chain) was sequenced within a study of blood T cell repertoires in COVID-19. Only in-frame clones appear in the TCRdb table, and some are missing; sequencing was by immunoSEQ multiplex PCR. The sample has around 450,000 clones, less than 95% seen once. The table lists this clone with a count of one. The length of the CDR3 is 14 residues. V lost 4 bases, J lost 8 bases, and 14 bases lay in between. In germline, CDR1 is SGHTA, CDR2 FQGNSA. The gene calls are TRBV7-2 and TRBJ1-4, with TRBD1 as a possible D gene (6 bases). The receptor's source is a man younger than 35 who had recovered from COVID-19. What was sequenced was PBMCs or T cells enriched from blood (not recorded which). The CDR3 DNA follows: TGTGCCAGCAGCTGGACAGTATATGAGGAAAAACTGTTTTTT. Translating gives CASSWTVYEEKLFF.